One and the same sample provided the 30 T cell receptor beta chains below, sequenced in a study of tumor-infiltrating lymphocytes in primary liver carcinoma. The investigators made TCR beta cDNA from 400 to 500 ng total RNA, using a constant-region primer. Three-round nested multiplex PCR performed with slightly modified ARM-PCR produced the TCR beta libraries. It was with TRBV1-TRBV30 forward primers and a C-beta reverse primer that the first two PCR rounds were run, at about 9 cycles each. MiXCR, applied by TCRdb to the multiplex PCR reads, yields one record per CDR3 protein. This repertoire shows about 50,000 distinct CDR3 sequences, about 77% found once; its top ten account for roughly a quarter. Co-extraction of RNA and DNA was performed on about 18-30 mg of unsorted bulk tissue. The sample taken for sequencing was liver tumor tissue from sampling region 5. The subset is: tumor region T5, tumor centre. Receptors were obtained from a man aged 40-50 years with primary liver carcinoma and hepatitis B virus infection.

DNA of the CDR3: TGTGCCAGCAGCTCTGAAGGGACTAGTGCGAGGGCTTCCTACGAGCAGTACTTC. It encodes CASSSEGTSARASYEQYF. The V and J genes are TRBV11-2 and TRBJ2-7; 8 nucleotides align to TRBD2. Germline CDR1 and CDR2: SGHAT and FQNNGV. V was pared by 4 bases and J by 1 base, with 15 bases of the junction left unmatched. The length of the CDR3 is 18 residues. Supplemented by reference TRBV11-2 and TRBJ2-7, the full variable domain reads EAGVAQSPRYKIIEKRQSVAFWCNPISGHATLYWYQQILGQGPKLLIQFQNNGVVDDSQLPKDRFSAERLKGVDSTLKIQPAKLEDSAVYLCASSSEGTSARASYEQYFGPGTRLTVT.

This clonotype has a single count. The conserved closing phenylalanine or tryptophan is absent in this CDR3, likely reflecting a read error. This chain links TRBV11-2 with TRBJ1-5; perhaps TRBD1 as D (5 bases). CDR3 length: 17 residues. The germline gives CDR1 SGHAT, CDR2 FQNNGV. CDR3 sequence reads: CASSLVGVTWSNQHQHS. In DNA form, the CDR3 reads TGTGCCAGCAGCTTAGTAGGGGTAACATGGAGCAATCAGCACCAGCATTCT.

The chain combines TRBV20-1 with TRBJ2-1, with TRBD2 matching 13 bases. Trimming cost V 6 bases and J 8 bases; bases outside gene matches: 13. This CDR3 contains 16 residues. Germline CDR1 is DFQATT and CDR2 is SNEGSKA (reference sequence). DNA of the CDR3: TGCAGTGCGAGCGGAGCCGGGACTAGCGGGATTGATGAGCAGTTCTTC. Protein product: CSASGAGTSGIDEQFF.

This clonotype was seen more than once but under ten times. The conserved phenylalanine or tryptophan is not found at the CDR3 terminus, so this likely reflects a read error. The gene calls are TRBV6-6 and TRBJ2-7; 7 bases align to TRBD2. This CDR3 spans 14 amino acids. CDR1 is MNHNY, CDR2 SVGAGI, per germline (reference sequence). J gave up 2 bases and V 9 bases, and 10 bases lay outside the gene matches. CDR3 sequence reads: CASSIAGSAYEQYS. The DNA of the CDR3 is TGTGCCAGTAGCATAGCGGGCTCGGCCTACGAGCAGTACTCC.

The chain uses TRBV4-3 and TRBJ2-1, with D perhaps matching TRBD2 (6 bases). The CDR3 has 16 amino acids. CDR1 is LGHNA, CDR2 YSLEER, per germline. The ends were cut back, 3 bases at V and 2 bases at J, with 14 bases in the middle. Written as DNA, the CDR3 is TGCGCCAGCAGCCAGGTACTAGCCTCTACCTACAATGAGCAGTTCTTC. Encoded protein: CASSQVLASTYNEQFF.

This clonotype is a singleton in its sample. The genes are TRBV29-1 and TRBJ1-5; TRBD1 might be the D (6 bases). Per the germline V gene, CDR1 is SQVTM and CDR2 is ANQGSEA. The CDR3 loop spans 13 amino acids. The CDR3 reads CSVGGGVNQPQHF. Here the CDR3 DNA reads TGCAGTGTCGGAGGGGGAGTGAATCAGCCCCAGCATTTT.

This clonotype was seen a single time. Since a much larger clone is just one base distant, this may be a read error. The chain employs TRBV5-4 and TRBJ1-1; D unclear. Trimming took off 0 bases at V and 4 bases at J, with 10 bases between the two ends. The CDR3 consists of 14 residues. Germline V gene sequence: CDR1 SGHNT, CDR2 YYREEE (reference sequence). The CDR3 reads CASSLGLGSTEAFF. DNA of the CDR3: TGTGCCAGCAGCTTGGGTTTGGGGAGCACTGAAGCTTTCTTT.

As concerns this clonotype: Given a much more abundant clone one base away, this may be a read error. The chain joins TRBV2 to TRBJ2-3, with D maybe TRBD2 (6 bases). The CDR3 runs 13 residues. Germline V gene data show CDR1 as SNHLY and CDR2 as FYNNEI. V was shortened by 9 bases and J by 6 bases, with 16 bases between the two germline ends. The chain's CDR3 is CASASAMGDTQYF. CDR3 DNA: TGTGCCAGTGCTAGCGCGATGGGGGATACGCAGTATTTT.

The chain uses TRBV14 and TRBJ2-7, with 9 bases lining up with TRBD1. This CDR3 spans 15 amino acids. The J segment lost 4 bases and the V segment lost 4 bases, leaving 8 bases of the junction unmatched. Germline CDR1 is SGHDN and CDR2 is FVKESK. The chain's CDR3 is CASSRLGQGSYEQYF. CDR3 DNA sequence: TGTGCCAGCAGCCGACTGGGACAGGGCTCATACGAGCAGTACTTC.

Points on this clonotype: A much larger clone differs from this one at a single base, so this may be a read error. This chain joins TRBV18 and TRBJ1-1; maybe TRBD1 (5 bases). Germline CDR1 reads KGHSH; CDR2 reads LQKENI. This CDR3 contains 16 residues. The CDR3 sequence is CASSPTRDSLNTEASF. For the CDR3, the DNA is TGTGCCAGCTCACCAACCCGCGACAGTCTGAACACTGAAGCTTCCTTT.

Note on this clonotype: Given the absence of the conserved phenylalanine or tryptophan at the CDR3 end, a read error is likely. This rearrangement joins TRBV29-1 to TRBJ2-2, with TRBD1 identical over 7 bases. V trimming: 5 bases; J trimming: 4 bases; junction bases outside the gene matches: 7. This CDR3 contains 14 residues. The germline gives CDR1 SQVTM, CDR2 ANQGSEA. The CDR3 is CSVSGQWFTGELFI. The CDR3 coding sequence is TGCAGCGTTTCGGGACAGTGGTTCACCGGGGAGCTGTTTATT.

Details on this clonotype: The conserved final phenylalanine or tryptophan is absent from the CDR3, which likely points to a read error. The chain employs TRBV29-1 and TRBJ2-3; possible D gene TRBD2, 6 bases. This CDR3 contains 14 residues. CDR1 is SQVTM and CDR2 is ANQGSEA in the germline V gene. CDR3 loop: CSVPGSSGADTQYL. CDR3 DNA sequence: TGCAGCGTTCCAGGTAGTAGCGGCGCAGATACTCAGTATTTA.

By share, this clonotype ranks as medium-sized (0.01 to 0.1%). V usage is TRBV6-2 or TRBV6-3 and J usage is TRBJ2-7; no definite D call. CDR3 length: 13 residues. V dropped 4 bases and J dropped 2 bases, with 9 bases sitting between them. Germline V lookup: CDR1 MNHEY, CDR2 SVGEGT. The DNA of the CDR3 is TGTGCCAGCAGTTTGGACGCTACCTACGAGCAGTACTTC. It yields the protein CASSLDATYEQYF.

Comments on this clonotype: In this CDR3 the conserved last residue, phenylalanine or tryptophan, is missing, so a read error is likely. The DNA is omitted, as the CDR3 cannot be located on it reliably, and the CDR3 follows TCRdb's listing. The chain is built from TRBV12-3 or TRBV12-4 and TRBJ1-2; TRBD1 reflects the table's D call only, with no check against the DNA. The CDR3 adds up to 13 amino acids, both ends counted. CDR3 sequence: CASSSWERGDYTI.

Concerning this clonotype: One junction end disagrees with the germline gene, perhaps due to a read error. V gene TRBV6-1 combines with J gene TRBJ2-5, with TRBD1 as a possible D gene (6 bases). The germline V gene has CDR1 MNHNS and CDR2 SASEGT. The CDR3 covers 16 residues. CDR3 DNA sequence: TGTGCCAGCAGTGAAACACTTGGACAGCTACAAGAGACCCAATACTTC. Translation gives CASSETLGQLQETQYF.

Comment on this clonotype: A much larger clone lies a single base off, so this may be a read error. The chain carries TRBV7-9 and TRBJ1-1; D ambiguous. CDR1 SEHNR and CDR2 FQNEAQ come from the germline V gene (reference sequence). This CDR3 is 12 amino acids long. CDR3 sequence (DNA): TGTGCCGGCAGATCCGACACGAATGAAGCTTTCTTT. This gives the protein CAGRSDTNEAFF.

This clonotype was seen many times. This chain joins TRBV25-1 and TRBJ2-1; 9 bases align to TRBD1. V was pared by 4 bases and J by 2 bases, with 3 bases of the junction left unmatched. The CDR3 totals 15 residues. Per germline, CDR1 MGHDK and CDR2 SYGVNS. The CDR3 protein is CASSVQGAPYNEQFF. As DNA, the CDR3 is TGTGCCAGCAGTGTACAGGGGGCCCCCTACAATGAGCAGTTCTTC.

Comment on this clonotype: Since the CDR3 does not end with the conserved phenylalanine or tryptophan, this likely comes from a read error. The chain links TRBV10-3 to TRBJ1-2; D unclear. CDR1 and CDR2 (germline): ENHRY, SYGVKD. The CDR3 is made up of 13 amino acids. CDR3 in DNA: TGCGCCATCAGTGAAACTTCCCATTATGGCTACACCTCC. Its translation is CAISETSHYGYTS.

Regarding this clonotype: The junction and the germline gene differ at one end; a read error may be behind it. The chain couples TRBV12-3 or TRBV12-4 to TRBJ1-2; 7 bases agree with TRBD1. CDR3 length equals 12 residues. CDR3: CASNIGGYDYTF. As DNA, the CDR3 is TGTGCCAGCAACATAGGGGGCTATGACTACACCTTC.

Worth noting for this clonotype: The missing conserved phenylalanine or tryptophan at the end of this CDR3 makes a read error likely. It is unclear where the CDR3 begins or ends on the DNA, so no DNA is shown, and the CDR3 is as TCRdb lists it. This rearrangement joins TRBV11-2 to TRBJ2-1; the D call of TRBD1 is as the table states it, not checked on the DNA. The CDR3 has 12 residues if both end residues are counted. Germline CDR1 reads SGHAT; CDR2 reads FQNNGV. CDR3 sequence: CASSYATGKKFL.

Remarks on this clonotype: One base away lies a much larger clone, so this may be a sequencing read error. The chain uses TRBV19 and TRBJ2-1, with TRBD1 matching over 11 bases. Germline lookup yields CDR1 LNHDA and CDR2 SQIVND (reference sequence). Trimming at V came to 6 bases and at J to 12 bases, leaving 13 bases not matched to a gene. The length of the CDR3 is 15 residues. The CDR3 nucleotides are TGTGCCAGTAGAACGGGGACAGGGGGACCCGCGTGGCAGTTCTTC. This encodes CASRTGTGGPAWQFF.

Note on this clonotype: One junction end does not reproduce the germline sequence, and a read error may be involved. The chain combines TRBV5-1 with TRBJ2-4; D is possibly TRBD2 (5 bases). The CDR3 sequence is 14 residues long. Germline V gene lookup returns CDR1 SGHRS and CDR2 YFSETQ. The CDR3 loop reads CASMEVGAKNTQYF. The CDR3 DNA sequence: TGCGCCAGCATGGAAGTGGGAGCCAAAAACACTCAGTACTTC.

A remark on this clonotype: The conserved final phenylalanine or tryptophan is absent from the CDR3, which likely points to a read error. The V and J genes are TRBV11-2 and TRBJ1-5; D possibly corresponds to TRBD1 (5 bases). The CDR3 is made up of 14 amino acids. Germline CDR1 and CDR2: SGHAT and FQNNGV. The CDR3 spells CASSLIGLRQHQHY. CDR3 DNA sequence: TGTGCCAGCAGCTTAATAGGGTTGCGACAGCACCAGCATTAT.

Only one count was recorded for this clonotype. The chain couples TRBV12-3 or TRBV12-4 to TRBJ2-1; D call uncertain. This CDR3 region has 13 residues. Trimming pared 6 bases from V and 10 bases from J, leaving 16 bases between. The CDR3 spells CASSPLVANEQFF. The CDR3 region has the DNA TGTGCCAGCAGCCCCTTGGTGGCCAACGAGCAGTTCTTC.

This clonotype came up many times. The chain couples TRBV5-6 to TRBJ2-1; TRBD2 agrees at 7 bases. Trimming took 0 bases from V and 6 from J; bases not matched to a gene: 9. CDR1 and CDR2 (germline): SGHDT, YYEEEE. This CDR3 spans 16 amino acids. In nucleotides, the CDR3 is TGTGCCAGCAGCTTGGTTGCGGGAGCTGGGGGCAATGAGCAGTTCTTC. Amino acid sequence: CASSLVAGAGGNEQFF.

A word on this clonotype: As the CDR3 is not closed by the conserved phenylalanine or tryptophan, this likely results from a read error. The DNA is left out, because the CDR3 cannot be placed on it with certainty; the CDR3 is given as TCRdb lists it. The CDR3 here is CASSFHTSWALY. The chain has TRBV12-3 or TRBV12-4 and TRBJ1-1. Inclusive of both ends, the CDR3 amounts to 12 amino acids.

The V gene is TRBV12-3 or TRBV12-4, the J gene TRBJ2-5; D is unresolved. The CDR3 covers 12 residues. Trimming removed 2 bases from V and 5 bases from J, with 6 bases in between. CDR3 amino acids: CASSLIGETQYF. The CDR3 DNA reads TGTGCCAGCAGTTTAATTGGGGAGACCCAGTACTTC.

To note about this clonotype: Germline and junction disagree at one end, which may indicate a read error. The CDR3 bases are TGTGCCATCAGCTTGACTAGCGTGAGGGCCGGGGAGCTGTTTTTT. Translating it yields CAISLTSVRAGELFF. The chain couples TRBV13 to TRBJ2-2; 8 positions match TRBD2. In germline, CDR1 is PRHDT, CDR2 FYEKMQ (reference sequence). The CDR3 consists of 15 residues.

This clonotype was detected ten times or more. CDR3 region: CASRQTGPTEAFF. The CDR3 nucleotides read TGTGCCAGCAGACAAACAGGGCCCACTGAAGCTTTCTTT. The chain uses TRBV5-8 and TRBJ1-1, with a possible D match to TRBD1 (6 bases). Trimming cost V 5 bases and J 4 bases, with 12 bases left between them. Germline values: CDR1 SGHTS, CDR2 YDEGEE. This CDR3 spans 13 amino acids.

Regarding this clonotype: An end of the junction does not agree with germline; a read error may underlie this. This chain links TRBV5-1 with TRBJ2-1; 9 bases fit TRBD2. The CDR3 has 13 amino acids. CDR1 is SGHRS and CDR2 is YFSETQ in the germline V gene. The CDR3 reads CVSGSTGLAEQFF. The CDR3 nucleotides read TGCGTCAGCGGCTCGACGGGACTAGCTGAGCAGTTCTTC.